This passage covers 2 T cell receptor beta chains from one sample sequenced in a study of T cells after yellow fever vaccination. Each CDR3 protein is one row after TCRdb ran MiXCR on the 5' RACE reads. The profile shows 350,000 to 550,000 distinct CDR3 sequences, approximately 19% of them singletons. The specimen was PBMCs, collected before the yellow fever booster vaccination. These receptors all come from a man in his late teens or twenties who received the YFV17D yellow fever vaccine.

This clonotype has just a few counts. The chain has TRBV5-1 and TRBJ2-5, with D perhaps assigned TRBD1 or TRBD2 (5 bases each). V lost 0 bases, J lost 5 bases, and 11 bases lay in between. The germline CDR1 and CDR2 sequences are SGHRS and YFSETQ. This CDR3 is built from 14 residues. The CDR3 DNA is TGCGCCAGCAGCTTGGCTGGGGACGGGGAGACCCAGTACTTC. Translated, it gives CASSLAGDGETQYF.

This sequence joins TRBV4-2 and TRBJ1-5; D unresolved. Germline values: CDR1 LGHNA, CDR2 YNFKEQ. The CDR3 runs 17 residues. Trimming took 3 bases from V and 1 from J, leaving 16 bases between them. CDR3 protein: CASSQSWVTESNQPQHF. For the CDR3, the DNA is TGTGCCAGCAGCCAGTCTTGGGTTACGGAAAGCAATCAGCCCCAGCATTTT.